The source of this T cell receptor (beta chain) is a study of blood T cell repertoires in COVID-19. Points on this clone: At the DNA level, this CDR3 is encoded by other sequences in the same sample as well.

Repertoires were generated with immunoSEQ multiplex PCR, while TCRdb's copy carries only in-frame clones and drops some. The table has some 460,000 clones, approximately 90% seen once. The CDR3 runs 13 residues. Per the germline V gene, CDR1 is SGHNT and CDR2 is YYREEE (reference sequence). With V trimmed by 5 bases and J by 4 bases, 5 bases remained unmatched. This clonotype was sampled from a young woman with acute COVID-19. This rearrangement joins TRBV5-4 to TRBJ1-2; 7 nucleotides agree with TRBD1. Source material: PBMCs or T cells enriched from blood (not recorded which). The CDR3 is CASRLRGSYGYTF. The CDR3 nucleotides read TGTGCCAGCAGACTCAGGGGGTCCTATGGCTACACCTTC.